This T cell receptor beta chain was captured by sequencing in a study of cytomegalovirus exposure and HLA in healthy donors. For this clone: Antigen specificity is unknown.

Study conclusions and caveats: The study designated about 180 TCR beta chains cytomegalovirus-associated. In a later analysis, the majority of CMV-associated beta chains seemingly showed HLA restriction. Presence/absence analyses assumed roughly uniform sequencing depth across donors.

The primer mix had 60 Vbeta and 13 Jbeta primers. Profiling relied on immunoSEQ multiplex PCR, and the TCRdb table lists in-frame clones only, not all of them. The sample contains approximately 110,000 clones, around 70% of which appear only once. The CDR3 loop spans 16 amino acids. Germline lookup yields CDR1 SEHNR and CDR2 FQNEAQ (reference sequence). The V and J ends lost 2 bases and 0 bases respectively, with 13 bases between them. The chain uses TRBV7-9 and TRBJ2-5, with TRBD2 as a possible D gene (5 bases). Sequenced input: PBMCs. The TCR was taken from a middle-aged man in good health and CMV-seropositive. The CDR3 coding sequence is TGTGCCAGCAGCTTAAATCAGTGGGAGTACCAAGAGACCCAGTACTTC. Translated, it gives CASSLNQWEYQETQYF.